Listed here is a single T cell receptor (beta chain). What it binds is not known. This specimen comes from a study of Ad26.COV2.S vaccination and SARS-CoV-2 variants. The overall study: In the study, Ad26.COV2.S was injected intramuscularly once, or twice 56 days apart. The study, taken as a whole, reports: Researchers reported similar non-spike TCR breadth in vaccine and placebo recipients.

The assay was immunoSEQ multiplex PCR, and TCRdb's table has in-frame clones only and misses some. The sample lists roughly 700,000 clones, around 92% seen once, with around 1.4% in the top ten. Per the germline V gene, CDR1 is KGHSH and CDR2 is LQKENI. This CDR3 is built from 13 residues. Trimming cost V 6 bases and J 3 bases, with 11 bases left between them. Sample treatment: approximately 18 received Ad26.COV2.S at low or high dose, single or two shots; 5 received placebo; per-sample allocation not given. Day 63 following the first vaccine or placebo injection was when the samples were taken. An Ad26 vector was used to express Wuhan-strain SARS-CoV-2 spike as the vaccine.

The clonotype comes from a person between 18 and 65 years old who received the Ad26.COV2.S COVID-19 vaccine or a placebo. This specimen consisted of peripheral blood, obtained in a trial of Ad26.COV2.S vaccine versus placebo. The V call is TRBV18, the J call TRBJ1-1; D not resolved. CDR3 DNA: TGTGCCAGCTCCACCGGAGAGGACACTGAAGCTTTCTTT. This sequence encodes CASSTGEDTEAFF.